This paragraph covers one T cell receptor beta chain sequence. The data stem from a study of radiation and T cells in renal cell carcinoma. Germline V lookup: CDR1 SGHRS, CDR2 YFSETQ. CDR3 length equals 15 residues. Between the trimmed V and J ends, which lost 4 bases and 3 bases, there was a span of 17 bases. Libraries were prepared by immunoSEQ multiplex PCR; TCRdb keeps only in-frame clonotypes and omits some of them. The table includes 75,000 to 95,000 clones, around 81% detected once. Stated time point: blood 4 weeks post-SBRT, at nephrectomy. Treatment here: 15 Gy SBRT to primary tumor, nephrectomy 4 weeks later.

Here the sequenced sample was blood, taken from a patient whose treatment included radiotherapy and nephrectomy. This TCR derives from a man in his fifties or sixties with renal cell carcinoma. The chain joins TRBV5-1 to TRBJ2-7; D might be TRBD1 (5 bases). The CDR3 protein is CASSPGLTVIYEQYF. CDR3 nucleotide sequence: TGCGCCAGCAGCCCGGGCTTGACAGTTATCTACGAGCAGTACTTC.